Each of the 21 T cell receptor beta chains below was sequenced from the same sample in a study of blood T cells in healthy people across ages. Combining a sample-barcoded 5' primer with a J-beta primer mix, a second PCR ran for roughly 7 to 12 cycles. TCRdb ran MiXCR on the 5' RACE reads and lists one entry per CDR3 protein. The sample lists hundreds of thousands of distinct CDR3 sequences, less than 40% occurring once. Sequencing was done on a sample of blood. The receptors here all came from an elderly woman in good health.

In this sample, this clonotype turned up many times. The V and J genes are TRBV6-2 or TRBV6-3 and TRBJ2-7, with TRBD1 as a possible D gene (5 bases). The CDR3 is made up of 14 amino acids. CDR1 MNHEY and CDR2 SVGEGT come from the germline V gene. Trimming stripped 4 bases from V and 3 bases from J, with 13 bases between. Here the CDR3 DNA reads TGTGCCAGCAGTTCTGGACGGACAAACTACGAGCAGTACTTC. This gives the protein CASSSGRTNYEQYF.

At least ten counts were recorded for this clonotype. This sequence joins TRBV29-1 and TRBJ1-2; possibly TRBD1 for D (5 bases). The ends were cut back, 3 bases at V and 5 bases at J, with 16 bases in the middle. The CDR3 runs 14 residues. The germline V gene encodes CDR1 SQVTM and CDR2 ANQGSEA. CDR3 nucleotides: TGCAGCGTTGAGGCGCAGGGAAAAGGGTATGGCTACACCTTC. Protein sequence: CSVEAQGKGYGYTF.

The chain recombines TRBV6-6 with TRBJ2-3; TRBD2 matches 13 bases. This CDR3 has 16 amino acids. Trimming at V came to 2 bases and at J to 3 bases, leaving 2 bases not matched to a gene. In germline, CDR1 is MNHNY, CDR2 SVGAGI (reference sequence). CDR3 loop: CASSYRTSGGTDTQYF. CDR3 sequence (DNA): TGTGCCAGCAGTTACAGGACTAGCGGGGGAACAGATACGCAGTATTTT.

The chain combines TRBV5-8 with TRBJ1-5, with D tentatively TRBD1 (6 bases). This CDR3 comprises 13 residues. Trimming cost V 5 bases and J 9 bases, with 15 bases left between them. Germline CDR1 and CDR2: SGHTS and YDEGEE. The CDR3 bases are TGTGCCAGCAGTACGATCGAGGGGGGGCCCCAGCATTTT. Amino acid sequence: CASSTIEGGPQHF.

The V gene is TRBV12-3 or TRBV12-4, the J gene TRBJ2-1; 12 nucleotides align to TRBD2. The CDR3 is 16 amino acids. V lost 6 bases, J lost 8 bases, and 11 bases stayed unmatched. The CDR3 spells CASSPSGRASVDEQFF. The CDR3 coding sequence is TGTGCCAGCAGCCCTAGCGGGAGGGCCTCCGTCGATGAGCAGTTCTTC.

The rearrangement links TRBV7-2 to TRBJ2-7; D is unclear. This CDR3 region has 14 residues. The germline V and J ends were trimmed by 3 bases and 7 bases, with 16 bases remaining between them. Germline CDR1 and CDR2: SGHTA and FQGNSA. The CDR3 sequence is CASSLSSSWGEQYF. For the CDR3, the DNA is TGTGCCAGCAGCTTGAGCAGTTCCTGGGGAGAGCAGTACTTC.

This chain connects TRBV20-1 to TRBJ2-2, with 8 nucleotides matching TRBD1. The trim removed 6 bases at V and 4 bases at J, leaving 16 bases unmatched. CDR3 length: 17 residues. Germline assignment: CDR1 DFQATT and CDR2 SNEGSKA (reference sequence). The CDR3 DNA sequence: TGCAGTGCCAGGCCCGCAGGGGGCAGAGGATTCACCGGGGAGCTGTTTTTT. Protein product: CSARPAGGRGFTGELFF.

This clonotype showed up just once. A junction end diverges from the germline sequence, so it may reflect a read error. CDR3 in amino acids: CSARDLQGTTSSSGNTICF. Written as DNA, the CDR3 is TGCAGTGCTAGAGATTTACAGGGGACTACATCGAGCTCTGGAAACACCATATGTTTT. The chain uses TRBV20-1 and TRBJ1-3, with 7 nucleotides matching TRBD1. Germline V gene sequence: CDR1 DFQATT, CDR2 SNEGSKA (reference sequence). CDR3 size: 19 residues.

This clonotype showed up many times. For the CDR3, the DNA is TGTGCCAGCAGATTGACTAGCGGGGGCTACGAGCAGTACTTC. Its translation is CASRLTSGGYEQYF. V and J are TRBV6-1 and TRBJ2-7; TRBD2 matches at 12 bases. The CDR3 is made up of 14 amino acids. The V gene end was trimmed by 6 bases and the J gene end by 3 bases; junction bases not matched to a gene: 3. CDR1 and CDR2 (germline): MNHNS, SASEGT.

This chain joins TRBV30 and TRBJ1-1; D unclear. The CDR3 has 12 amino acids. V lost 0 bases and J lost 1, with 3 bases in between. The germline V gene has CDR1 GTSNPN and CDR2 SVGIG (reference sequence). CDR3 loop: CAWSVPNTEAFF. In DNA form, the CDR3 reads TGTGCCTGGAGTGTACCGAACACTGAAGCTTTCTTT.

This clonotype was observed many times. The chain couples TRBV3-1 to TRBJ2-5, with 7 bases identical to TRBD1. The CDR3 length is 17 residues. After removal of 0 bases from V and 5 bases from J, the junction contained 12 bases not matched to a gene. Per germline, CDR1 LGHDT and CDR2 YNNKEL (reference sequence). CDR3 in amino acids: CASSQDRRGYERETQYF. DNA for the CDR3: TGTGCCAGCAGCCAAGATCGCAGGGGGTACGAGAGGGAGACCCAGTACTTC.

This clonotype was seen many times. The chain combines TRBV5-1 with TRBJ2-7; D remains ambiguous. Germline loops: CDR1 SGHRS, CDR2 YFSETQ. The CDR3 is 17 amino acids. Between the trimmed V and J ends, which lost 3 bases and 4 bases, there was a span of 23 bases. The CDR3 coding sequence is TGCGCCAGCAGCTATGGATGGGGTACCTTAGACGAATACGAGCAGTACTTC. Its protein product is CASSYGWGTLDEYEQYF.

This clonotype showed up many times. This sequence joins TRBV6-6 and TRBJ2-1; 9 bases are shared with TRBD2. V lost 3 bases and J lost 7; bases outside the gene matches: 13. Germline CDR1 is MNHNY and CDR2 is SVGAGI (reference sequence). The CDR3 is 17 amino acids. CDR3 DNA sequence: TGTGCCAGCAGTTATTGGGCTAGCGGGGTCAGAAGTAATGAGCAGTTCTTC. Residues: CASSYWASGVRSNEQFF.

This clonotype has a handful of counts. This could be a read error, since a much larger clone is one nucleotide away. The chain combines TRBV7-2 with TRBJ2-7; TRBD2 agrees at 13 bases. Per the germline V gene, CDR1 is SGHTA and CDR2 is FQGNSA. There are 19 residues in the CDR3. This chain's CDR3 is CASSSQRLLAGGLHYEQDF. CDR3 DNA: TGTGCCAGCAGCTCCCAGAGACTACTAGCGGGGGGGCTTCACTACGAGCAGGACTTC.

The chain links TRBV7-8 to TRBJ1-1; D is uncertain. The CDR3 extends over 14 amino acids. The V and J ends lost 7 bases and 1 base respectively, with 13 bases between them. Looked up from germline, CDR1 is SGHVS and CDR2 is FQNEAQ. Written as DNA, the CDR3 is TGTGCCAGCATCCCCCCGCGAGGGAACACTGAAGCTTTCTTT. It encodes CASIPPRGNTEAFF.

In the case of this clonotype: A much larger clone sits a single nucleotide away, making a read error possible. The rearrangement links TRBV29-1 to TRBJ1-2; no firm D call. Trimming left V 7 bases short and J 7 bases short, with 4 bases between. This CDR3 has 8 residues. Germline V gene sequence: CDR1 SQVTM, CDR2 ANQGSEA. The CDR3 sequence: CSASGYTF. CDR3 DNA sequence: TGCAGCGCCTCTGGCTACACCTTC.

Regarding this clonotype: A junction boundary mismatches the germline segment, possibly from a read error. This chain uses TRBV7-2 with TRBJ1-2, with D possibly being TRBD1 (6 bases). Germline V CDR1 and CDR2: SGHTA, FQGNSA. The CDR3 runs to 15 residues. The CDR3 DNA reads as TGTGCCAGCAGCTCAACCACAGGGTTACTCAATGGCCACACCTTC. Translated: CASSSTTGLLNGHTF.

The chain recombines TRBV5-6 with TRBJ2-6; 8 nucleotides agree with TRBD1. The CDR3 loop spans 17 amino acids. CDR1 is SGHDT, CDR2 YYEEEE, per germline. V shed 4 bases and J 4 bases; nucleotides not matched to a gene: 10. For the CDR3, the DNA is TGTGCCAGCAGCAAGGGCCAGGGGGCGCGCGGGGCCAACGTCCTGACTTTC. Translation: CASSKGQGARGANVLTF.

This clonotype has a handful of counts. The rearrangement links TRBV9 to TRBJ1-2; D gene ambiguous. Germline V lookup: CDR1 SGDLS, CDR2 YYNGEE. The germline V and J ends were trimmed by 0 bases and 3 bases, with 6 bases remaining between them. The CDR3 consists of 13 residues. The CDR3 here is CASSVAVDYGYTF. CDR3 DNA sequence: TGTGCCAGCAGCGTAGCAGTGGACTATGGCTACACCTTC.

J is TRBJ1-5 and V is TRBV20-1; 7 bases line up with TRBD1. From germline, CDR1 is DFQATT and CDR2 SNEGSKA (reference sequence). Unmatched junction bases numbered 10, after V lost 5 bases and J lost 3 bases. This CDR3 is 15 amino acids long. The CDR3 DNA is TGCAGTGCTCGTTACAGGGGAGGGGTCAATCAGCCCCAGCATTTT. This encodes CSARYRGGVNQPQHF.

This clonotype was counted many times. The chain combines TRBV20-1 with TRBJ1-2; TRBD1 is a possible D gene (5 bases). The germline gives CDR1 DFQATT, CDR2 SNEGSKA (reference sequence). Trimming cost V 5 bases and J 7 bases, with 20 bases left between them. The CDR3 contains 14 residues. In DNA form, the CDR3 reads TGCAGTGCTCCAGGGACCGTTGGGAGGATTGGCTACACCTTC. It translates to CSAPGTVGRIGYTF.